This entry concerns a single T cell receptor beta chain. What it binds is not known. This sample is drawn from a study of chemoradiotherapy in HPV16-positive cancers. Study summary: Functional T-cell assays on two HPV16-positive patients' cells defined candidate HPV-specific clones and common TCR motifs. Study-wide results and caveats: Functional assays defining HPV-specific T cells used only a couple of HPV16-positive patients. Non-HPV-specific T cells did not expand in tumors during treatment, whereas candidate HPV-specific clones and E7-related motifs did.

Repertoires were generated with immunoSEQ multiplex PCR, while TCRdb's copy carries only in-frame clones and drops some. The data hold about 10,000 clones, with around 66% observed a single time. Per germline, CDR1 KGHSH and CDR2 LQKENI. CDR3 length: 15 amino acids. Losses at the gene ends were 2 bases for V and 4 bases for J; bases not matched to a gene: 7. The V gene is TRBV18, the J gene TRBJ1-2; TRBD1 agrees at 7 bases. Collection took place from a patient who underwent chemoradiotherapy. The receptor's source is a human donor with HPV-associated anogenital cancer. CDR3 coding DNA: TGTGCCAGCTCACCAGGGACAGTAGAGGGCTATGGCTACACCTTC. It codes for CASSPGTVEGYGYTF.